This entry describes one TCR beta chain. The antigen this receptor binds is unknown. It has no much larger one-base neighbor in the sample; base qualities were not kept. Sample time point, as interpreted from the label and publication: after trial treatment. Explained via the paper, the treatment or condition label denotes: LDRT plus nivolumab, ipilimumab, low-dose cyclophosphamide and aspirin (RACIN trial). Donors were enrolled in RACIN, a single-arm phase I dose-escalation trial combining nivolumab, ipilimumab, aspirin, low-dose cyclophosphamide and low-dose radiotherapy. Patients with advanced, TIL-negative solid tumors were considered eligible. The data are from a study of low-dose radiotherapy and immunotherapy resistance in tumors (dated by TCRdb to 2021 to 2024). For context, the study as a whole: Cohort 1 received 0.5 Gy per fraction every 2 weeks, with a prescribed total PTV dose of 6.5 Gy. Randomization of trial participants into treatment groups was not performed. Cohort 2 received 1 Gy per fraction every two weeks, with a total of 13 Gy over 26 weeks. Eight patients were included in the translational analysis, namely three from the first dose cohort plus the first five from the second dose cohort. Patients took aspirin 300 mg orally once daily for four cycles, starting on cycle 1 day 1. Patients were given nivolumab as a 240 mg flat dose every two weeks and ipilimumab at 1 mg/kg every six weeks, with both drugs delivered intravenously. Cyclophosphamide 200 mg/m2 was administered intravenously every two weeks, one day before each radiation and immunotherapy administration.

The instrument given in TCRdb is Illumina HiSeq 2500. First-strand cDNA was synthesized with Superscript III and a set of TRAV- and TRBV-specific primers, covering both TCRalpha and TCRbeta chains. TCRs were amplified with Phusion for around 19 PCR cycles, with a constant-region primer paired with the adapter attached to the V primers. The isolated mRNA was amplified using the MessageAmp II aRNA Amplification Kit, with in vitro transcription performed for roughly 16 hours at 37 degrees C. mRNA for TCR sequencing was isolated with the Dynabeads mRNA DIRECT Purification Kit. Indexed Illumina adapters were added in a second Phusion PCR of about 24 cycles, after which AMPure XP beads were used to purify the products. In the original analysis: Using custom Perl scripts, TCR sequences encoding the same protein were pooled, out-of-frame sequences were removed, and the abundance of each clonotype was computed. Any TCR sequence supported by only a single read was excluded from analysis. Shannon entropy, Gini index, clonality, richness, and the frequency of TCRs shared between repertoires were included as repertoire metrics. TCRdb reran the public reads through fastp at Q25 and MiXCR, keeping productive beta chains. Rows with a matching CDR3 protein are joined into one entry that keeps the most common DNA and genes. TCRdb's processing, not the authors' own work, is the source of the V and J calls. The sample profile shows some 100,000 distinct CDR3 sequences; about a fifth of them were found once. About 4% of the sample is in the top ten clones.

V has 4 bases trimmed and J has 3 bases trimmed; junction bases matching no gene number 6. The CDR3 covers 13 residues, taking in both the cysteine and the phenylalanine. Kept here is only the CDR3 DNA, which spans 39 bases and is read in frame from base 1. The germline V gene encodes CDR1 SQVTM and CDR2 ANQGSEA. The starting material was PBMCs, obtained after low-dose radiotherapy plus immunotherapy. This TCR was recovered from a male donor with prostate cancer. This receptor chain uses TRBV29-1 and TRBJ2-7, with 7 bases aligning to TRBD2. The sequence in DNA is TGCAGCGTTGGGCTAGCGGTCGACTACGAGCAGTACTTC. Translated, it reads CSVGLAVDYEQYF.